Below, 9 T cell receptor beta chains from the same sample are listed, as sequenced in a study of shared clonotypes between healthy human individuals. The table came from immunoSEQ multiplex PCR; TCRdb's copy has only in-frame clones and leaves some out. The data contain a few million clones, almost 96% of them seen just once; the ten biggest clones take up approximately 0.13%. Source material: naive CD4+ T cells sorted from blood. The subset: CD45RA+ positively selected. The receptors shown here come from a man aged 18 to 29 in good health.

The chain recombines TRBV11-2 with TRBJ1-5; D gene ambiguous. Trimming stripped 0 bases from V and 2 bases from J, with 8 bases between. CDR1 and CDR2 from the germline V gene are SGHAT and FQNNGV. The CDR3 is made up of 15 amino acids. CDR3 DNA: TGTGCCAGCAGCTTAGACGGTAGGGGCAATCAGCCCCAGCATTTT. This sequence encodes CASSLDGRGNQPQHF.

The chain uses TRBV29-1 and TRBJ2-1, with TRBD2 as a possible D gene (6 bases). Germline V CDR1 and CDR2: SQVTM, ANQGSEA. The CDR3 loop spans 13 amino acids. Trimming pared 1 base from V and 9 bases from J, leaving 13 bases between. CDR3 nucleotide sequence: TGCAGCGTTGAAGTTACCGGGGGACGTGAGCAGTTCTTC. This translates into CSVEVTGGREQFF.

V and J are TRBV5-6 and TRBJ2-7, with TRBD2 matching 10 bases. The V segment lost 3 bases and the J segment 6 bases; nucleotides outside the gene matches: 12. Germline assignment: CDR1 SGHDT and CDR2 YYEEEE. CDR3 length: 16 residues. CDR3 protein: CASSWGSSGSWGEQYF. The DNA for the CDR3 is TGTGCCAGCAGCTGGGGCTCTAGCGGGAGTTGGGGCGAGCAGTACTTC.

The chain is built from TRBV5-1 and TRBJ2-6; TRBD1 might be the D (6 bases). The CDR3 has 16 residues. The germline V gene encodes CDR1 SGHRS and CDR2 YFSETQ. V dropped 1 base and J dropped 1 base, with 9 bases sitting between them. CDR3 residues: CASSLSGQSGANVLTF. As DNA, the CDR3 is TGCGCCAGCAGCTTGTCCGGACAGTCTGGGGCCAACGTCCTGACTTTC.

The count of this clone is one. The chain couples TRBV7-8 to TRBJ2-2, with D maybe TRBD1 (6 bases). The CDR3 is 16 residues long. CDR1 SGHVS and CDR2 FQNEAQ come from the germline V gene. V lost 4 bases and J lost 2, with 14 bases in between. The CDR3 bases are TGTGCCAGCAGCTACGGACGGACAGACAACACCGGGGAGCTGTTTTTT. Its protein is CASSYGRTDNTGELFF.

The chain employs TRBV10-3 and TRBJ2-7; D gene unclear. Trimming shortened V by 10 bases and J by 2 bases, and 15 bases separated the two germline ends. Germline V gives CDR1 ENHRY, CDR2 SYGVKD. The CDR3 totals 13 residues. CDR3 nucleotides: TGTGCCACCCAAGGGCGAGCTACCTACGAGCAGTACTTC. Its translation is CATQGRATYEQYF.

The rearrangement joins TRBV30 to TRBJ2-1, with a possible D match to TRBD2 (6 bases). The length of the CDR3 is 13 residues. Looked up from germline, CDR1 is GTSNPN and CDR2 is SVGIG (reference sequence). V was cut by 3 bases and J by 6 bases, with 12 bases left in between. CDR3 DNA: TGTGCCTGGAGCCCGGGAGTCGTCAATGAGCAGTTCTTC. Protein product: CAWSPGVVNEQFF. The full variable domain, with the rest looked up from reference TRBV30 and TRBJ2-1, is SQTIHQWPATLVQPVGSPLSLECTVEGTSNPNLYWYRQAAGRGLQLLFYSVGIGQISSEVPQNLSASRPQDRQFILSSKKLLLSDSGFYLCAWSPGVVNEQFFGPGTRLTVL.

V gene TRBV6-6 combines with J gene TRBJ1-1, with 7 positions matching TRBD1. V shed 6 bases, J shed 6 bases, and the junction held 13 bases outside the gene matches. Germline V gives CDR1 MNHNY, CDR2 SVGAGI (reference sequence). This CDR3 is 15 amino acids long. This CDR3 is CASSPGTRGIPEAFF. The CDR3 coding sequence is TGTGCCAGCAGCCCCGGTACCAGGGGGATCCCTGAAGCTTTCTTT.

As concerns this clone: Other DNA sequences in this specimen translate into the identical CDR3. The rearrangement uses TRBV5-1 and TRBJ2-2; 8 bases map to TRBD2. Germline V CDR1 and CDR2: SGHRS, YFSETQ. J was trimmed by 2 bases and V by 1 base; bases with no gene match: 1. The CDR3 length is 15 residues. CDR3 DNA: TGCGCCAGCAGCTTGACTAGCGGAAACACCGGGGAGCTGTTTTTT. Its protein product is CASSLTSGNTGELFF.